The 5 T cell receptor beta chains below were found in one sample sequenced in a study of memory CD4+ T cells and cytomegalovirus serostatus. Clones were read by immunoSEQ multiplex PCR, and TCRdb kept only the in-frame ones, dropping some. This table has over 65,000 clones, under 80% appearing once. The sort gate was single viable CD3+CD4+CD8-CD45RO+ cells for memory CD4+ T cells. Sequenced input: memory CD4+ T cells from blood. The receptors were gathered from an adult in good health and CMV-seropositive.

This chain connects TRBV11-2 to TRBJ2-2; D call uncertain. This CDR3 is 14 amino acids long. Trimming took off 3 bases at V and 4 bases at J, with 9 bases between the two ends. The germline V gene has CDR1 SGHAT and CDR2 FQNNGV. CDR3 in DNA: TGTGCCAGCAGCTTTGGCCGTGGCACCGGGGAGCTGTTTTTT. Residues: CASSFGRGTGELFF.

CDR3 region: CSVDSSPGDTQYF. DNA for the CDR3: TGCAGCGTTGATTCCTCCCCCGGGGATACGCAGTATTTT. This rearrangement joins TRBV29-1 to TRBJ2-3; D call uncertain. Germline CDR1 reads SQVTM; CDR2 reads ANQGSEA. Trimming left V 3 bases short and J 6 bases short, with 13 bases between. The CDR3 spans 13 residues.

The J gene is TRBJ1-1, the V gene TRBV7-9, with D uncertain. Germline values: CDR1 SEHNR, CDR2 FQNEAQ (reference sequence). CDR3 size: 15 residues. The germline V and J ends were trimmed by 6 bases and 1 base, with 15 bases remaining between them. The CDR3 protein is CASRLPGRQNTEAFF. CDR3 DNA: TGTGCCAGCAGACTACCTGGACGGCAGAACACTGAAGCTTTCTTT. Full variable domain (missing parts from reference TRBV7-9 and TRBJ1-1): DTGVSQNPRHKITKRGQNVTFRCDPISEHNRLYWYRQTLGQGPEFLTYFQNEAQLEKSRLLSDRFSAERPKGSFSTLEIQRTEQGDSAMYLCASRLPGRQNTEAFFGQGTRLTVV.

The chain joins TRBV27 to TRBJ2-1; D perhaps matches TRBD1 (5 bases). The CDR3 contains 14 residues. Germline assignment: CDR1 MNHEY and CDR2 SMNVEV (reference sequence). Trimming stripped 4 bases from V and 7 bases from J, with 14 bases between. CDR3 protein: CASSSAGYGNEQFF. As DNA, the CDR3 is TGTGCCAGCAGTTCCGCAGGGTATGGTAATGAGCAGTTCTTC.

The V and J genes are TRBV29-1 and TRBJ2-1, with a possible D match to TRBD2 (5 bases). Germline V gene sequence: CDR1 SQVTM, CDR2 ANQGSEA. The V end was cut by 1 base, the J end by 4 bases, with 8 bases between. The CDR3 has 13 amino acids. The CDR3 loop reads CSVEGRSYNEQFF. The DNA of the CDR3 is TGCAGCGTTGAAGGGAGGAGTTACAATGAGCAGTTCTTC.